The next 4 T cell receptor beta chains were all read from a single sample in a study of cytomegalovirus exposure and HLA in healthy donors. Primers: 60 Vbeta forward and 13 Jbeta reverse. Generated by immunoSEQ multiplex PCR, the TCRdb table keeps only in-frame clones and is missing some. The sample records a few hundred thousand clones, nearly 95% being singletons. The sample was PBMCs. These receptors were obtained from a girl aged 2 to 9 in good health and CMV-seronegative.

The gene calls are TRBV19 and TRBJ2-1, with D unclear. V lost 5 bases to trimming and J lost 2 bases, with 7 bases between them. Germline values: CDR1 LNHDA, CDR2 SQIVND (reference sequence). This CDR3 contains 13 residues. DNA for the CDR3: TGTGCCAGTAGTCCCCCCGCCTACAATGAGCAGTTCTTC. Translated: CASSPPAYNEQFF.

This chain joins TRBV7-8 and TRBJ2-1, with a weak D call TRBD2 (5 bases). The CDR3 extends over 14 amino acids. V lost 5 bases and J lost 5, with 13 bases in between. Per germline, CDR1 SGHVS and CDR2 FQNEAQ. CDR3 sequence reads: CASSLDSSHNEQFF. CDR3 DNA: TGTGCCAGCAGCCTGGACTCGTCCCACAATGAGCAGTTCTTC.

The gene calls are TRBV27 and TRBJ1-2, with TRBD1 as a possible D gene (6 bases). Germline CDR1 is MNHEY and CDR2 is SMNVEV (reference sequence). The CDR3 covers 12 residues. V dropped 6 bases and J dropped 7 bases, with 12 bases sitting between them. CDR3 DNA sequence: TGTGCCAGCAGGGACAGCTTATTTGGCTACACCTTC. It codes for CASRDSLFGYTF.

The chain is built from TRBV18 and TRBJ2-1, with D hard to call. Trimming cost V 6 bases and J 4 bases, with 13 bases left between them. The CDR3 covers 14 residues. Germline lookup yields CDR1 KGHSH and CDR2 LQKENI. The CDR3: CASSRTAIYNEQFF. Written as DNA, the CDR3 is TGTGCCAGCTCCAGAACAGCAATATACAATGAGCAGTTCTTC.